This paragraph covers one T cell receptor (beta chain) sequence. The source of the sample is a study of shared clonotypes between healthy human individuals. Clones were sequenced by immunoSEQ multiplex PCR, and TCRdb holds only the in-frame ones, with some missing. Altogether over 400,000 clones are present, 90% to 96% being singletons, with the ten largest covering around 0.067%. The CDR3 totals 13 residues. Between the trimmed V and J ends, which lost 7 bases and 4 bases, there was a span of 10 bases. The germline V gene encodes CDR1 MDHEN and CDR2 SYDVKM. The sequence came from a woman aged 30 to 39 in good health. The rearrangement joins TRBV28 to TRBJ1-4; maybe TRBD1 (6 bases). The sample was naive CD4+ T cells sorted from blood. Subset specified: CD45RA+ positively selected. CDR3 region: CASIRGLNEKLFF. The CDR3 bases are TGTGCCAGCATACGGGGGCTTAATGAAAAACTGTTTTTT.